This section outlines one T cell receptor beta chain sequence together with its context. Its specificity is unknown. This specimen belongs to a study of blood T cells in healthy people across ages. Study-wide context: The template switching approach captured approximately one barcoded beta molecule for every two T cells. Overall study findings and caveats: Possibly, changes in expanded clonotypes were confounded because donor CMV status was unknown.

With a J-beta primer mix and a sample-barcoded 5' primer, a second PCR ran about 7 to 11 cycles. TCRdb processed the 5' RACE reads anew with MiXCR; each CDR3 protein has one entry. The sample holds about 1.4 million distinct CDR3 sequences, roughly 64% seen once. Around 10 milliliters was the volume of peripheral blood drawn from each donor. The CDR3 contains 14 residues. Germline CDR1 and CDR2: MNHNY and SVGAGI (reference sequence). Trimming cost V 5 bases and J 8 bases, with 16 bases left between them. Sample: blood. This chain joins TRBV6-6 and TRBJ2-1, with D perhaps matching TRBD1 or TRBD2 (6 bases each). This sequence originates from a man aged 18 to 35 in good health. The chain's CDR3 is CASSPGGGIYEQFF. Written as DNA, the CDR3 is TGTGCCAGCAGTCCCGGGGGCGGTATTTATGAGCAGTTCTTC.